This entry features one T cell receptor (beta chain) sequence. Its target is not known. This CDR3 has 13 residues. Germline V CDR1 and CDR2: MNHNS, SASEGT. Trimming removed 6 bases at V and 8 bases at J, with 13 bases between. This entry belongs to a study of CD8 T cells in ankylosing spondylitis. MiXCR, applied by TCRdb to the 5' RACE reads, yields one record per CDR3 protein. The repertoire holds 150,000 to 200,000 distinct CDR3 sequences, with roughly a third as singletons. Study-wide results and limits: Reportedly, significant enrichment of disease-linked clones occurred in matched ankylosing spondylitis synovial fluid. Disease-linked clones displayed a CD8+ phenotype and appeared relatively rarely in peripheral blood.

The sequenced sample was synovial fluid, either unsorted or a sorted T cell fraction (not recorded which). This receptor was taken from a male donor with ankylosing spondylitis. The V call is TRBV6-1, the J call TRBJ1-4, with D uncertain. In DNA, the CDR3 is TGTGCCAGCAGCCCTCGGGTGCGGGAAAAACTGTTTTTT. It codes for CASSPRVREKLFF.